This T cell receptor (beta chain) stems from a study of blood T cell repertoires in COVID-19. In the study overall: The study drew acute and convalescent COVID-19 samples from the United States, Italy and Spain. T cells, B-cell-depleted T cells, or PBMCs provided the cDNA or gDNA that served as material.

Comments on this clone: The sample carries other DNA sequences with the same CDR3.

V was trimmed by 4 bases and J by 5 bases, leaving 5 bases between them. There are 11 residues in the CDR3. CDR1 MNHEY and CDR2 SVGAGI come from the germline V gene. In the authors' methods: Amplifying reference gene primers gave estimates of nucleated cell counts. Using immunoSEQ multiplex PCR, the repertoire was profiled, and TCRdb retains in-frame clones only, with some absent. V and J calls plus clone size are reproduced from that table; the DNA served to infer D and trimming. Of a few hundred thousand clones detected, about 87% appear once; the ten largest clones hold 7.8%. The clonotype was recovered from a woman in her fifties or sixties who had recovered from COVID-19. The sample taken for sequencing was peripheral blood. The chain employs TRBV6-5 and TRBJ1-2; no clear D gene. As DNA, the CDR3 is TGTGCCAGCAGTTCGCTATATGGCTACACCTTC. Protein product: CASSSLYGYTF.